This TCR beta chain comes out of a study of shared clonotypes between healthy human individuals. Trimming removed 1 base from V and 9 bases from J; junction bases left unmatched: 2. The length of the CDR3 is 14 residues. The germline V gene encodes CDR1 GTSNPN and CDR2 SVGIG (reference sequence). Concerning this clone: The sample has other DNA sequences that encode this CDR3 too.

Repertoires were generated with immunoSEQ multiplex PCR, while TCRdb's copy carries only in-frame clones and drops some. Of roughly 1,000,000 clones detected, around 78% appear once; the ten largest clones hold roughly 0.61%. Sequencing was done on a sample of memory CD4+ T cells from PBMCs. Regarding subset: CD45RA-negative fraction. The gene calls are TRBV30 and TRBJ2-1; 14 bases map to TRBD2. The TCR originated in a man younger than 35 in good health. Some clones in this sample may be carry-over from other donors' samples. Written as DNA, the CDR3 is TGTGCCTGGAGTGCCGGACTAGCGGGAGGTGAGCAGTTCTTC. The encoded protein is CAWSAGLAGGEQFF.